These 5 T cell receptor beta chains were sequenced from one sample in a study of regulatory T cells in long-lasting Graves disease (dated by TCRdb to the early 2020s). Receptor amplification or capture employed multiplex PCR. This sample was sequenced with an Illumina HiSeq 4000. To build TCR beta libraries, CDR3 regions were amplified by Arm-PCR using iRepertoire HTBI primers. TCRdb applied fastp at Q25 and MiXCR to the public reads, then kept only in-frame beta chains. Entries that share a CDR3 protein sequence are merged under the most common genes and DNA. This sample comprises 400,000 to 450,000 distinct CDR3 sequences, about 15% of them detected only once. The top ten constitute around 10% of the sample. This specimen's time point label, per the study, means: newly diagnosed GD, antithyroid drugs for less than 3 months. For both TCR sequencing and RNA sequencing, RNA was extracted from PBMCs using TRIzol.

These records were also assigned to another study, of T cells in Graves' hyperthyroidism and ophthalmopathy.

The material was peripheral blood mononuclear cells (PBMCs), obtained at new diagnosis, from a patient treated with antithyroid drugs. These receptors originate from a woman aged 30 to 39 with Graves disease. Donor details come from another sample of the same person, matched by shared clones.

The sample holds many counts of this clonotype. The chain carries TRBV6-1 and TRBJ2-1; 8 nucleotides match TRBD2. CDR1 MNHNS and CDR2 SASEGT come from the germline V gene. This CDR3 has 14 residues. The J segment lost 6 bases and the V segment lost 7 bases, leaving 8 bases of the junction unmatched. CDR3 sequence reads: CASINGRASNEQFF. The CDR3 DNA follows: TGTGCCAGCATCAACGGGAGGGCCTCCAATGAGCAGTTCTTC.

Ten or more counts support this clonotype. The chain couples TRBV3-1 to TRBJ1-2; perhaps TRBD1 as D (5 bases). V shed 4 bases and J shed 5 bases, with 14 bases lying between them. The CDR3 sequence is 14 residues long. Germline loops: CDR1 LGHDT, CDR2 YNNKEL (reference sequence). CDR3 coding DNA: TGTGCCAGCAGCCTCCTTCAGGGTGTATATGGCTACACCTTC. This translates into CASSLLQGVYGYTF.

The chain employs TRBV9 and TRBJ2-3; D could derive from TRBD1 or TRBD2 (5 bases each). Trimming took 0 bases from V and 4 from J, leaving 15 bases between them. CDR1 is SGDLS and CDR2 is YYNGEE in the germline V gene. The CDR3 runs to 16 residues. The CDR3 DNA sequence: TGTGCCAGCAGCGTAGGAGGGGCAGTGAGCGCAGATACGCAGTATTTT. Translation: CASSVGGAVSADTQYF.

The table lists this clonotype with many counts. The CDR3 DNA follows: TGTGCCAGCAGCGCCGGACGGGCAACTAATGAAAAACTGTTTTTT. It yields the protein CASSAGRATNEKLFF. The chain is built from TRBV9 and TRBJ1-4; D is unclear. Germline values: CDR1 SGDLS, CDR2 YYNGEE. CDR3 size: 15 residues. V dropped 3 bases and J dropped 0 bases, with 9 bases sitting between them. The whole variable domain, remainder taken from reference TRBV9 and TRBJ1-4, is DSGVTQTPKHLITATGQRVTLRCSPRSGDLSVYWYQQSLDQGLQFLIQYYNGEERAKGNILERFSAQQFPDLHSELNLSSLELGDSALYFCASSAGRATNEKLFFGSGTQLSVL.

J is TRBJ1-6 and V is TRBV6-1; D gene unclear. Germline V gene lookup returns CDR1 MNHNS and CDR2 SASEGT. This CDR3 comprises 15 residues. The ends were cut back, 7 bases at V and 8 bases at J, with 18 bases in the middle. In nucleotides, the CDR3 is TGTGCCAGCAAATTTTACCCTTCCTCGGATTCACCCCTCCACTTT. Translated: CASKFYPSSDSPLHF.